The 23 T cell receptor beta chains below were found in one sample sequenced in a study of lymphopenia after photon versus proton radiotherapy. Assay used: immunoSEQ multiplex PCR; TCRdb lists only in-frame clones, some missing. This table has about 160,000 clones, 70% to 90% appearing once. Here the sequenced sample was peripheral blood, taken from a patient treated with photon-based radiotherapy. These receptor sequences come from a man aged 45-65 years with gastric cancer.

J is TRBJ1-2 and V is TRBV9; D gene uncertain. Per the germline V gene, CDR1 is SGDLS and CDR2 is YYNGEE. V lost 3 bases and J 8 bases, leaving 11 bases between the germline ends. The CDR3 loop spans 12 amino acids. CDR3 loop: CASSEAGRGYTF. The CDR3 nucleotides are TGTGCCAGCAGCGAGGCCGGTCGCGGCTACACCTTC.

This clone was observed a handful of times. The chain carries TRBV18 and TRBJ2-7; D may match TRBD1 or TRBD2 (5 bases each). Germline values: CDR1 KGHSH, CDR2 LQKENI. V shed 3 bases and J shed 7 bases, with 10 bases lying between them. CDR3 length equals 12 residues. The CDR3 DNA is TGTGCCAGCTCACCTGTAGGGACGGAGCAGTACTTC. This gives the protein CASSPVGTEQYF.

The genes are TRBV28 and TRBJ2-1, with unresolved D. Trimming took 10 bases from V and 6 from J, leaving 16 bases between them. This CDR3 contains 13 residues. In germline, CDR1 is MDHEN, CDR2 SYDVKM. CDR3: CATLSNRFNEQFF. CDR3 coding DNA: TGTGCCACCTTAAGTAATCGGTTCAATGAGCAGTTCTTC.

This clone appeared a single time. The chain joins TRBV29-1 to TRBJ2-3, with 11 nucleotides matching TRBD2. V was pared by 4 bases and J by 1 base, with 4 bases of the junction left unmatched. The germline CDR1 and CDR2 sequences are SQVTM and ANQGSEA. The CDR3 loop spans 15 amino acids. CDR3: CSVVELAGGTDTQYF. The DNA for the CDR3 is TGCAGCGTTGTTGAACTAGCGGGAGGCACAGATACGCAGTATTTT.

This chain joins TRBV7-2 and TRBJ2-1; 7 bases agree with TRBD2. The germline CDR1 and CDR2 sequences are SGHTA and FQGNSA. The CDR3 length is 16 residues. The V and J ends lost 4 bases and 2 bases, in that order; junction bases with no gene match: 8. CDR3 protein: CASSSGRTGAYNEQFF. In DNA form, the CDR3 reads TGTGCCAGCAGCTCCGGGAGGACGGGAGCCTACAATGAGCAGTTCTTC.

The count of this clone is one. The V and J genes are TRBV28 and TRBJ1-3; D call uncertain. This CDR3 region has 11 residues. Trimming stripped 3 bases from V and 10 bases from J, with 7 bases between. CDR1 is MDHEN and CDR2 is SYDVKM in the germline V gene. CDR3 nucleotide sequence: TGTGCCAGCAGTTTCATGGGGACCATATATTTT. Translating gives CASSFMGTIYF. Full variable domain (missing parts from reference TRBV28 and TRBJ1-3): DVKVTQSSRYLVKRTGEKVFLECVQDMDHENMFWYRQDPGLGLRLIYFSYDVKMKEKGDIPEGYSVSREKKERFSLILESASTNQTSMYLCASSFMGTIYFGEGSWLTVV.

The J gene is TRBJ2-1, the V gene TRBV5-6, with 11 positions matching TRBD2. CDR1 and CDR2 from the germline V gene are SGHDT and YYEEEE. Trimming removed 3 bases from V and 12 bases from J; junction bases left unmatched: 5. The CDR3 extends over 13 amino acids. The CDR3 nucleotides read TGTGCCAGCAGCTGGGGCACTAGCGGGAGGCAGTTCTTC. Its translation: CASSWGTSGRQFF.

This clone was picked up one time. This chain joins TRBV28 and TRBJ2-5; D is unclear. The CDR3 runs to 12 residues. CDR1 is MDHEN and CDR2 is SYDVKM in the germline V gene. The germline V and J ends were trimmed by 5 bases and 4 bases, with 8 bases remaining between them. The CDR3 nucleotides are TGTGCCAGCAGTGTGAGGCTAGAGACCCAGTACTTC. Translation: CASSVRLETQYF. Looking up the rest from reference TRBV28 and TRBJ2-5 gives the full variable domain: DVKVTQSSRYLVKRTGEKVFLECVQDMDHENMFWYRQDPGLGLRLIYFSYDVKMKEKGDIPEGYSVSREKKERFSLILESASTNQTSMYLCASSVRLETQYFGPGTRLLVL.

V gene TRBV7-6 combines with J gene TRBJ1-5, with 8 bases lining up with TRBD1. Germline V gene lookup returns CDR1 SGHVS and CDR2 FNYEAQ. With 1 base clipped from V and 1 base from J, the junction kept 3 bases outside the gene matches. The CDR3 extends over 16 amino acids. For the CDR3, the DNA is TGTGCCAGCAGCTTAGGGTCAGGGGGCAGCAATCAGCCCCAGCATTTT. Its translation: CASSLGSGGSNQPQHF.

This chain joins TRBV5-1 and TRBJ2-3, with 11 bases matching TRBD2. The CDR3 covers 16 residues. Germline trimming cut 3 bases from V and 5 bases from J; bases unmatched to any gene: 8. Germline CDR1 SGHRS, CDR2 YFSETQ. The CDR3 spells CASSSVAGGPGDTQYF. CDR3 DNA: TGCGCCAGCAGCTCGGTAGCGGGAGGGCCGGGAGATACGCAGTATTTT.

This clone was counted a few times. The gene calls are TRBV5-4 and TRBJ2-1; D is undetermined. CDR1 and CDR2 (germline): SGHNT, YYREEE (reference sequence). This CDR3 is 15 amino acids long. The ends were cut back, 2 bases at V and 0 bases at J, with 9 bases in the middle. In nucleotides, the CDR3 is TGTGCCAGCAGCTTCGACGTACGCTCCTACAATGAGCAGTTCTTC. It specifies CASSFDVRSYNEQFF.

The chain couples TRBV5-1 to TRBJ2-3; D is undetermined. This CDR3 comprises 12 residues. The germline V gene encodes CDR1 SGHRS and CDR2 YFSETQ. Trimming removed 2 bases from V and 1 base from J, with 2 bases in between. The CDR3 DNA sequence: TGCGCCAGCAGCTTTGGCACAGATACGCAGTATTTT. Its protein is CASSFGTDTQYF.

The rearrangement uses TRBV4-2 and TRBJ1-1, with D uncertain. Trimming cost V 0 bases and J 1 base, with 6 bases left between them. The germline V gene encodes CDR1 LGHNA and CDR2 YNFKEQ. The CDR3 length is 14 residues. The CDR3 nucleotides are TGTGCCAGCAGCCAAGAACCCAGGAACACTGAAGCTTTCTTT. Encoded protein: CASSQEPRNTEAFF.

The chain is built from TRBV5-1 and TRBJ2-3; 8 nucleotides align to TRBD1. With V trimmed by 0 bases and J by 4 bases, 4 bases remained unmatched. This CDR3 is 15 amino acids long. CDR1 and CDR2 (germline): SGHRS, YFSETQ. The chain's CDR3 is CASSLAGTGPDTQYF. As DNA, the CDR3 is TGCGCCAGCAGCTTGGCCGGGACAGGACCAGATACGCAGTATTTT.

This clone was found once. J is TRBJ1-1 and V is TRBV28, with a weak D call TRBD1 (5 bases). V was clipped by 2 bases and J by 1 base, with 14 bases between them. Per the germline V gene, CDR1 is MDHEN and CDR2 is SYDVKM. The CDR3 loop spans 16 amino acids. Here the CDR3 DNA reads TGTGCCAGCAGTTTAGGGCCATGGGGACCGAACACTGAAGCTTTCTTT. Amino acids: CASSLGPWGPNTEAFF.

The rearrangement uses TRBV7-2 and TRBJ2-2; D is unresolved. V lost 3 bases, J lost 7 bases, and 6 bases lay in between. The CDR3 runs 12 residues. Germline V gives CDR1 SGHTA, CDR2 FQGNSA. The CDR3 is CASSFGYGELFF. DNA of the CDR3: TGTGCCAGCAGCTTCGGGTACGGGGAGCTGTTTTTT.

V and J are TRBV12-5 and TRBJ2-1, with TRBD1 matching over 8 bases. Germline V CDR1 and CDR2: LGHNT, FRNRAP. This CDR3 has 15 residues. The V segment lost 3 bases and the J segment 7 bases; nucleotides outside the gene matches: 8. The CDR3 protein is CASGFSAGGRNEQFF. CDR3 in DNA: TGTGCTAGTGGTTTCTCGGCAGGGGGCAGGAATGAGCAGTTCTTC.

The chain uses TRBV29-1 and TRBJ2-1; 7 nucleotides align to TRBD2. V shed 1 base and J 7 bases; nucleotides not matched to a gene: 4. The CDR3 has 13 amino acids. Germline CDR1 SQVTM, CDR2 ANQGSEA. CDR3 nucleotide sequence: TGCAGCGTTGAAGCGGGAGGAATGAATGAGCAGTTCTTC. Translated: CSVEAGGMNEQFF.

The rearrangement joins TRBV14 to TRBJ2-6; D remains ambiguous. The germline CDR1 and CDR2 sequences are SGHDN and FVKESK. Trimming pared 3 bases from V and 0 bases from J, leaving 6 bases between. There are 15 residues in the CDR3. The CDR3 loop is CASSQLGSGANVLTF. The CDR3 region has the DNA TGTGCCAGCAGCCAGTTAGGCTCTGGGGCCAACGTCCTGACTTTC.

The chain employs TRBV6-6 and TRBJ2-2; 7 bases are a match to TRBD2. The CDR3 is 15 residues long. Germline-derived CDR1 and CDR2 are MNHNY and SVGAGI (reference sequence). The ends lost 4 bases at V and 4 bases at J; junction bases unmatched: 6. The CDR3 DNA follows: TGTGCCAGCAGTTCCAGGCTAGCGGTCACCGGGGAGCTGTTTTTT. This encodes CASSSRLAVTGELFF.

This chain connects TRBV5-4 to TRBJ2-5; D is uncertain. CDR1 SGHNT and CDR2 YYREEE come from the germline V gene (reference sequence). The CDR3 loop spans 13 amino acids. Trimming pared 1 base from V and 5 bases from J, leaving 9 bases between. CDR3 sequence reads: CASSLRQTETQYF. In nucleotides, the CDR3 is TGTGCCAGCAGCTTGAGGCAGACCGAGACCCAGTACTTC. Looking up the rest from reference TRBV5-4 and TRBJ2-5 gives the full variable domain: ETGVTQSPTHLIKTRGQQVTLRCSSQSGHNTVSWYQQALGQGPQFIFQYYREEENGRGNFPPRFSGLQFPNYSSELNVNALELDDSALYLCASSLRQTETQYFGPGTRLLVL.

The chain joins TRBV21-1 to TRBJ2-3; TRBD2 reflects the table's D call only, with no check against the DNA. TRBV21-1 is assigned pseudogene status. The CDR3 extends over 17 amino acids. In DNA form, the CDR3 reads TGTGCCAGCAGCAAAGCGCTTTCTGGGAGGGCCCCAGATACGCAGTATTTT. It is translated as CASSKALSGRAPDTQYF.

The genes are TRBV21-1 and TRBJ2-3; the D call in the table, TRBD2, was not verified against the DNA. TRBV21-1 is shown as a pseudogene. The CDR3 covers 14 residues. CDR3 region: CASSGGDPTDTQYF. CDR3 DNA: TGTGCCAGCAGCGGAGGGGATCCCACAGATACGCAGTATTTT.